This entry lists 11 T cell receptor beta chains sequenced from one sample in a study of blood T cell repertoires in COVID-19. Sequencing was performed with immunoSEQ multiplex PCR; in TCRdb, only in-frame clones are kept and a portion is missing. The profile shows about 230,000 clones, 83% of them singletons. The sample consisted of peripheral blood. The source is a woman between 65 and 79 years old with active or convalescent COVID-19.

The chain combines TRBV28 with TRBJ1-2; a possible D gene is TRBD1 (6 bases). The CDR3 extends over 14 amino acids. The germline CDR1 and CDR2 sequences are MDHEN and SYDVKM. V lost 6 bases and J 2 bases, leaving 13 bases between the germline ends. The CDR3 sequence: CASRATGINYGYTF. In DNA, the CDR3 is TGTGCCAGCAGAGCCACAGGGATCAACTATGGCTACACCTTC.

This rearrangement joins TRBV7-8 to TRBJ1-2; D is undetermined. V was clipped by 5 bases and J by 1 base, with 11 bases between them. Germline V gives CDR1 SGHVS, CDR2 FQNEAQ. The CDR3 contains 14 residues. CDR3 sequence (DNA): TGTGCCAGCAGCCCCCGACTGGATAACTATGGCTACACCTTC. Translated, it gives CASSPRLDNYGYTF. The full variable domain, completed using reference TRBV7-8 and TRBJ1-2, is GAGVSQSPRYKVAKRGQDVALRCDPISGHVSLFWYQQALGQGPEFLTYFQNEAQLDKSGLPSDRFFAERPEGSVSTLKIQRTQQEDSAVYLCASSPRLDNYGYTFGSGTRLTVV.

This clone was detected once. The rearrangement uses TRBV4-1 and TRBJ2-3, with D tentatively TRBD2 (7 bases). V was cut by 0 bases and J by 0 bases, with 19 bases left in between. Germline V CDR1 and CDR2: MGHRA, YSYEKL. The CDR3 totals 19 residues. The chain's CDR3 is CASSQDGREGGLSTDTQYF. In DNA, the CDR3 is TGCGCCAGCAGCCAAGATGGGAGGGAGGGGGGTTTGAGCACAGATACGCAGTATTTT.

This sequence joins TRBV11-2 and TRBJ1-1, with D perhaps TRBD1 (5 bases). The ends were cut back, 3 bases at V and 7 bases at J, with 12 bases in the middle. The CDR3 totals 13 residues. In germline, CDR1 is SGHAT, CDR2 FQNNGV. The CDR3 region is CASSFLNQGEAFF. The CDR3 DNA follows: TGTGCCAGCAGCTTCTTGAACCAGGGTGAAGCTTTCTTT.

V is TRBV27 and J is TRBJ1-2, with TRBD1 as a possible D gene (6 bases). The ends were cut back, 2 bases at V and 0 bases at J, with 13 bases in the middle. There are 16 residues in the CDR3. Germline-derived CDR1 and CDR2 are MNHEY and SMNVEV (reference sequence). The CDR3 protein is CASSLNRVLANYGYTF. CDR3 DNA sequence: TGTGCCAGCAGTTTAAACAGGGTCCTAGCTAACTATGGCTACACCTTC.

The chain links TRBV9 to TRBJ1-2, with a weak D call TRBD1 (5 bases). The V gene lost 0 bases and the J gene lost 4 bases, with 7 bases spanning the gap. Germline values: CDR1 SGDLS, CDR2 YYNGEE. The length of the CDR3 is 13 residues. In DNA, the CDR3 is TGTGCCAGCAGCGTAGAGGGGCCCTATGGCTACACCTTC. This translates into CASSVEGPYGYTF.

In nucleotides, the CDR3 is TGCGCCAGCAGCTCCCCCGGGAGCGGGCTCACCGGGGAGCTGTTTTTT. It translates to CASSSPGSGLTGELFF. The chain uses TRBV4-1 and TRBJ2-2; weak D call: TRBD2 (6 bases). This CDR3 region has 16 residues. Germline-derived CDR1 and CDR2 are MGHRA and YSYEKL. Trimming cost V 5 bases and J 4 bases, with 17 bases left between them.

The V and J genes are TRBV15 and TRBJ1-3; D ambiguous. The CDR3 runs to 16 residues. CDR1 and CDR2 from the germline V gene are LNHNV and YYDKDF (reference sequence). Deletions cut 1 base from V and 0 bases from J, with 10 bases between. The CDR3 DNA reads TGTGCCACCAGCAGAGCTCCGGGAGTCTCTGGAAACACCATATATTTT. Translating it yields CATSRAPGVSGNTIYF.

This CDR3 reads CASRPGGLADTGELFF. The CDR3 nucleotides are TGTGCCAGCAGGCCAGGCGGACTAGCGGACACCGGGGAGCTGTTTTTT. This chain connects TRBV28 to TRBJ2-2, with 10 nucleotides matching TRBD2. This CDR3 contains 16 residues. Germline-derived CDR1 and CDR2 are MDHEN and SYDVKM. After removal of 6 bases from V and 3 bases from J, the junction contained 7 bases not matched to a gene.

This chain connects TRBV13 to TRBJ1-1, with D possibly being TRBD1 (5 bases). Germline V gene data show CDR1 as PRHDT and CDR2 as FYEKMQ (reference sequence). The CDR3 is made up of 13 amino acids. Trimming left V 5 bases short and J 14 bases short, with 21 bases between. The CDR3 loop is CASSPPDTQTAFF. CDR3 DNA: TGTGCCAGCAGCCCCCCGGACACCCAAACGGCGTTCTTT.

The CDR3 region is CASSLATGRSFDEQFF. The CDR3 DNA reads as TGTGCCAGCAGCTTAGCGACAGGTCGGTCATTCGATGAGCAGTTCTTC. The genes are TRBV7-2 and TRBJ2-1, with a weak D call TRBD1 (6 bases). Germline V gene data show CDR1 as SGHTA and CDR2 as FQGNSA. The CDR3 is 16 amino acids. V was trimmed by 0 bases and J by 8 bases, leaving 17 bases between them.